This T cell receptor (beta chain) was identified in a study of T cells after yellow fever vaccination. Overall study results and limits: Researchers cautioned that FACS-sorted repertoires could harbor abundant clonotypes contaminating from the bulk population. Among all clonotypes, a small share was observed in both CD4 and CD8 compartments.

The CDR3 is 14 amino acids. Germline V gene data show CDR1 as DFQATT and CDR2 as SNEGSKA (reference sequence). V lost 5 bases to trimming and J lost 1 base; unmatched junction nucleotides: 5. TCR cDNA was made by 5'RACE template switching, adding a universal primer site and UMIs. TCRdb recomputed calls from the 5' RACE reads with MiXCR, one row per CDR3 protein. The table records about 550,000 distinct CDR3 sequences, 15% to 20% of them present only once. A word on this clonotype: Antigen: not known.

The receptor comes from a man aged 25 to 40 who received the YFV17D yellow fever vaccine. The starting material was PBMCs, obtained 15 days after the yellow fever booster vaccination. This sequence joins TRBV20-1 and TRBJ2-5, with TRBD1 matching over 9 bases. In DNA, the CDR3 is TGCAGTGCTGGGACAGGGACTACCCAAGAGACCCAGTACTTC. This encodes CSAGTGTTQETQYF.